The next 9 T cell receptor beta chains were all read from a single sample in a study of shared clonotypes between healthy human individuals (dated by TCRdb to 2020 to 2022). Libraries were constructed by the immunoSEQ multiplex PCR assay. In TCRdb, the immuneACCESS table is reduced to in-frame sequences with V and J assigned. These tables do not hold every clone; where another copy was compared, an unresolved V gene accounts for under half, and the others remain unexplained. For this sample the table gives millions of clones, of which roughly 92% were detected only once. Around 0.14% of the sample is in the top ten clones. The source material was naive CD4+ T cells sorted from blood. This specimen's cell subset or site label, interpreted: CD45RA+ positively selected. The receptors stem from a man between 18 and 35 years old in good health.

The chain is built from TRBV6-1 and TRBJ1-2, with no clear D. V was pared by 3 bases and J by 4 bases, with 9 bases between. The germline gives CDR1 MNHNS, CDR2 SASEGT. This CDR3 region has 13 residues. This chain's CDR3 is CASSDWTGYGYTF. As DNA, the CDR3 is TGTGCCAGCAGTGACTGGACGGGCTATGGCTACACCTTC.

The J gene is TRBJ1-5, the V gene TRBV15; TRBD1 matches at 9 bases. The CDR3 runs to 15 residues. From germline, CDR1 is LNHNV and CDR2 YYDKDF (reference sequence). The V gene end was trimmed by 1 base and the J gene end by 7 bases; junction bases not matched to a gene: 5. CDR3 nucleotide sequence: TGTGCCACCAGCAGAGTGGACAGGGGTTGGCAGCCCCAGCATTTT. Translation gives CATSRVDRGWQPQHF.

This rearrangement joins TRBV5-6 to TRBJ1-1; a possible D gene is TRBD1 (5 bases). CDR1 is SGHDT, CDR2 YYEEEE, per germline. Trimming stripped 1 base from V and 0 bases from J, with 7 bases between. This CDR3 has 14 amino acids. CDR3 nucleotide sequence: TGTGCCAGCAGCTTGCGGGGGATGAACACTGAAGCTTTCTTT. Protein: CASSLRGMNTEAFF.

The chain is built from TRBV23-1 and TRBJ2-1; D is possibly TRBD2 (5 bases). TRBV23-1 is known as an ORF, though its function is uncertain. Trimming removed 6 bases from V and 5 bases from J, with 11 bases in between. This CDR3 contains 13 residues. The CDR3 DNA follows: TGCGCCAGCAGAACGGGGTGGCACAATGAGCAGTTCTTC. Its translation: CASRTGWHNEQFF.

The chain uses TRBV19 and TRBJ1-5; D is ambiguous. The CDR3 is 15 residues long. V lost 7 bases and J 3 bases, leaving 16 bases between the germline ends. CDR1 is LNHDA, CDR2 SQIVND, per germline (reference sequence). The CDR3 reads CASKTSWGFNQPQHF. CDR3 nucleotides: TGTGCCAGTAAAACGTCCTGGGGTTTCAATCAGCCCCAGCATTTT.

This chain connects TRBV5-8 to TRBJ2-2; the match to TRBD1 covers 10 bases. The CDR3 sequence is 15 residues long. Germline lookup yields CDR1 SGHTS and CDR2 YDEGEE. Losses at the gene ends were 4 bases for V and 5 bases for J; bases not matched to a gene: 5. DNA for the CDR3: TGTGCCAGCAGCGTAGACAGGGGGCGAACCGGGGAGCTGTTTTTT. Translating gives CASSVDRGRTGELFF.

This chain joins TRBV5-6 and TRBJ1-1; TRBD1 aligns across 9 bases. V was clipped by 4 bases and J by 2 bases; unmatched bases: 6. CDR1 is SGHDT, CDR2 YYEEEE, per germline. This CDR3 is built from 15 residues. The CDR3 nucleotides read TGTGCCAGCAGCCCTCTGGACAGGGGTAACACTGAAGCTTTCTTT. As protein: CASSPLDRGNTEAFF.

The rearrangement joins TRBV19 to TRBJ1-3; D is unresolved. V was trimmed by 4 bases and J by 2 bases, leaving 9 bases between them. This CDR3 spans 14 amino acids. CDR1 and CDR2 from the germline V gene are LNHDA and SQIVND (reference sequence). CDR3: CASSKVQPGNTIYF. In nucleotides, the CDR3 is TGTGCCAGTAGTAAGGTCCAACCTGGAAACACCATATATTTT.

The chain combines TRBV10-3 with TRBJ1-2; D not resolved. The CDR3 loop spans 12 amino acids. The V end was cut by 2 bases, the J end by 5 bases, with 6 bases between. Per germline, CDR1 ENHRY and CDR2 SYGVKD. Written as DNA, the CDR3 is TGTGCCATCAGTGAGGTGGCGTATGGCTACACCTTC. Amino acids: CAISEVAYGYTF.